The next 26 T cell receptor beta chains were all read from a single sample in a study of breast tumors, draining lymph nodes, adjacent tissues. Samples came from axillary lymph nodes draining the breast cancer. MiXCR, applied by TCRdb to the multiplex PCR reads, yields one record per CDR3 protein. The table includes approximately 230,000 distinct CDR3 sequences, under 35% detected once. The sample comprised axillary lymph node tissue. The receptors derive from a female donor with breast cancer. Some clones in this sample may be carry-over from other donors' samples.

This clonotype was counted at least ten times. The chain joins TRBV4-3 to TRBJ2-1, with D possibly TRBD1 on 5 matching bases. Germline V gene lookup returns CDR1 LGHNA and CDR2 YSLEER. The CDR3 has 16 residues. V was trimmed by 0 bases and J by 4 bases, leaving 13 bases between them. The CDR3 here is CASSQETTGRYNEQFF. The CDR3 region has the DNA TGCGCCAGCAGCCAAGAGACAACAGGCCGATACAATGAGCAGTTCTTC.

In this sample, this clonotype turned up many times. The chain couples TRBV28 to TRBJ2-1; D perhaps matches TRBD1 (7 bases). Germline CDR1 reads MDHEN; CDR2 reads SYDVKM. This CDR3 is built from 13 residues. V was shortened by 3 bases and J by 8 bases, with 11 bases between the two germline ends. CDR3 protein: CASSFGGGYEQFF. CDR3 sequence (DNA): TGTGCCAGCAGTTTTGGAGGGGGCTATGAGCAGTTCTTC.

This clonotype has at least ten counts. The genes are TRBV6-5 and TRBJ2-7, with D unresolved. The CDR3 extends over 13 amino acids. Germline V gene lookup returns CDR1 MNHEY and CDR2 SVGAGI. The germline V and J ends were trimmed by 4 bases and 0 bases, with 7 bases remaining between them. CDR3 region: CASSWKGSYEQYF. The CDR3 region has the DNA TGTGCCAGCAGTTGGAAGGGCTCCTACGAGCAGTACTTC.

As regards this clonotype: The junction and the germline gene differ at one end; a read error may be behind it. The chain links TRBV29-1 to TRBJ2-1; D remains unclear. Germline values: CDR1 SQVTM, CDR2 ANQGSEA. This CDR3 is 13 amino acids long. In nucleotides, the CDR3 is TGCAGCGTCTTCGGTCGCCTTTACAATGGGCAGTTCTTC. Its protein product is CSVFGRLYNGQFF.

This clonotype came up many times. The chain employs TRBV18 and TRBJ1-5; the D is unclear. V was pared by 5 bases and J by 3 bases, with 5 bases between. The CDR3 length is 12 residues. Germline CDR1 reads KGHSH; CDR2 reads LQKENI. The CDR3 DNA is TGTGCCAGCTCAGGGTACAATCAGCCCCAGCATTTT. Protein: CASSGYNQPQHF. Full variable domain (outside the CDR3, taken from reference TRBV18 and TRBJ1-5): NAGVMQNPRHLVRRRGQEARLRCSPMKGHSHVYWYRQLPEEGLKFMVYLQKENIIDESGMPKERFSAEFPKEGPSILRIQQVVRGDSAAYFCASSGYNQPQHFGDGTRLSIL.

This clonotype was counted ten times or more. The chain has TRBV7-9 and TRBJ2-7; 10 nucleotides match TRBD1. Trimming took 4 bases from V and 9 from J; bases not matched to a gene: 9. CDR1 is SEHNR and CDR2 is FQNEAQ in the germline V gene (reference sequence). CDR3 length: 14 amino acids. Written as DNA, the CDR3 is TGTGCCAGCAGCTCCGCCGGGACAGGGGTTGGGCAGTACTTC. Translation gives CASSSAGTGVGQYF.

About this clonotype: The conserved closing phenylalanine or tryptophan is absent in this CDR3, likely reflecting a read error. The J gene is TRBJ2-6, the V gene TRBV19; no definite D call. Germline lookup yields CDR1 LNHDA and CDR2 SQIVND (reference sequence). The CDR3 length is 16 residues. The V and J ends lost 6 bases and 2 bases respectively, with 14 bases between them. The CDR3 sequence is CASSPIGDPGANVLTS. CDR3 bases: TGTGCCAGTAGCCCCATTGGGGATCCTGGGGCCAACGTCCTGACTTCC.

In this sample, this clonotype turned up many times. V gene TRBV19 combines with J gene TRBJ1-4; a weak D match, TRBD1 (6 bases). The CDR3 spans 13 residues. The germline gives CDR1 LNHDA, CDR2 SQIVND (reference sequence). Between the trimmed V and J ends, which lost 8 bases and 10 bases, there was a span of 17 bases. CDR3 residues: CASRSDRSGKLFF. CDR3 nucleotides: TGTGCCAGTCGATCGGACAGAAGTGGAAAACTGTTTTTT.

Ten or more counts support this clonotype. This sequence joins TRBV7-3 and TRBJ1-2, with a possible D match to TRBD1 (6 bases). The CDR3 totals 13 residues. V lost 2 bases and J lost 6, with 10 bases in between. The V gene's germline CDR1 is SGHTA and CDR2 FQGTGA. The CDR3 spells CASSLAGGDGYTF. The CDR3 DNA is TGTGCCAGCAGCTTAGCCGGGGGCGATGGCTACACCTTC.

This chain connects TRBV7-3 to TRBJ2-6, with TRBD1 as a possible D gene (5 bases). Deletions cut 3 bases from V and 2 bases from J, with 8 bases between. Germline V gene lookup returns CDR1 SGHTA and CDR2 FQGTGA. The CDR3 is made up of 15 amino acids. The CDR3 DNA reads TGTGCCAGCAGCTTTGGGGCCACTGGGGCCAACGTCCTGACTTTC. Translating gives CASSFGATGANVLTF.

CDR3 nucleotide sequence: TGTGCCCCCGGCGGGGGGGTGACAGATACGCAGTATTTT. It yields the protein CAPGGGVTDTQYF. The V call is TRBV9, the J call TRBJ2-3; 9 bases are shared with TRBD2. This CDR3 contains 13 residues. Germline assignment: CDR1 SGDLS and CDR2 YYNGEE. Unmatched junction bases numbered 6, after V lost 10 bases and J lost 3 bases.

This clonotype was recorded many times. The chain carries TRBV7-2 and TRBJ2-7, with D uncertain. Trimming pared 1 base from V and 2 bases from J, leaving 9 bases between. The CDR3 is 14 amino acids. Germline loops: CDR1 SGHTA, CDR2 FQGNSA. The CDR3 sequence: CASSLGVFPYEQYF. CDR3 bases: TGTGCCAGCAGCTTAGGTGTGTTTCCCTACGAGCAGTACTTC.

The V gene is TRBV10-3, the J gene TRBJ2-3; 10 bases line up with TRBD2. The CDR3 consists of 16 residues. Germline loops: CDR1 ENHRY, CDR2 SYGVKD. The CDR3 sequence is CVISGLAGVDPDTQYF. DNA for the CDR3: TGTGTTATCAGTGGGCTAGCGGGAGTCGATCCAGATACGCAGTATTTT.

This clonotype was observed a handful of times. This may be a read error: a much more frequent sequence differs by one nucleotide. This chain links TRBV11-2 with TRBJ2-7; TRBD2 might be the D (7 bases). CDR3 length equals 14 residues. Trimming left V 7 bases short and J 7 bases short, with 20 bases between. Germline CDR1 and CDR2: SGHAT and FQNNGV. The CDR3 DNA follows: TGTGCCAGCACCCAGGGGAGCGGGGCTTCTGAGCAGTACTTC. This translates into CASTQGSGASEQYF.

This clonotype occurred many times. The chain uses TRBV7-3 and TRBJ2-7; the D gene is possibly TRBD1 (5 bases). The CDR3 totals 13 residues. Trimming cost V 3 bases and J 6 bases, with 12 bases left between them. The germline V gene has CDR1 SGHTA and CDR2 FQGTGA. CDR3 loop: CASSFSLGAEQYF. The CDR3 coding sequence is TGTGCCAGCAGCTTCTCCCTTGGGGCCGAGCAGTACTTC.

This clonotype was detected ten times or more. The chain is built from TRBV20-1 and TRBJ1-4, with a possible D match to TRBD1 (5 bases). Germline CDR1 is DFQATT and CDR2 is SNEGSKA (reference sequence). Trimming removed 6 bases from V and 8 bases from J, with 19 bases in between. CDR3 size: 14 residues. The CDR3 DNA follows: TGCAGTGCAAAGATGACAGACGCGCGAGAAAAACTGTTTTTT. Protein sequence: CSAKMTDAREKLFF.

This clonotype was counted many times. CDR3 sequence (DNA): TGTGCCAGCTCACCATCTGGGGGGGATGGCTACACCTTC. Translated, it gives CASSPSGGDGYTF. V and J are TRBV18 and TRBJ1-2; TRBD1 is a possible D gene (5 bases). Trimming took 2 bases from V and 6 from J, leaving 10 bases between them. The germline V gene has CDR1 KGHSH and CDR2 LQKENI. This CDR3 contains 13 residues.

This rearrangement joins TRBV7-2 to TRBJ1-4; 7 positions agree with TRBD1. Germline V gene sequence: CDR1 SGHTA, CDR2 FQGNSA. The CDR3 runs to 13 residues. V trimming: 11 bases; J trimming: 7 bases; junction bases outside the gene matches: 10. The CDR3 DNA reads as TGTGCCTGCATCACAGGGGAGGGTGAAAAACTGTTTTTT. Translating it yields CACITGEGEKLFF.

The DNA of the CDR3 is TGTGCCAGCAGTGAAACCGCGACAGGGGTGGGTGACTATGGCTACACCTTC. Its protein is CASSETATGVGDYGYTF. The chain uses TRBV2 and TRBJ1-2, with 8 bases fitting TRBD1. The V segment lost 2 bases and the J segment 3 bases; nucleotides outside the gene matches: 11. From germline, CDR1 is SNHLY and CDR2 FYNNEI. There are 17 residues in the CDR3.

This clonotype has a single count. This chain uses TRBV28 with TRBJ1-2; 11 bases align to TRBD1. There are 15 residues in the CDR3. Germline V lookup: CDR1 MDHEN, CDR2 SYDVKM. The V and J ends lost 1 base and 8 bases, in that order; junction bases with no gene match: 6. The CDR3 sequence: CASSLYLGQGEGYTF. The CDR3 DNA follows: TGTGCCAGCAGTTTATATCTGGGACAGGGGGAAGGCTACACCTTC.

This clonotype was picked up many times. CDR3 region: CASSSWGRDQETQYF. The CDR3 DNA follows: TGTGCCAGCAGCTCCTGGGGGAGGGACCAAGAGACCCAGTACTTC. The V gene is TRBV5-6, the J gene TRBJ2-5; 7 bases are shared with TRBD2. This CDR3 has 15 residues. J lost 0 bases, V lost 3 bases, and 5 bases had no gene match. From germline, CDR1 is SGHDT and CDR2 YYEEEE.

CDR3 loop: CASSLGVGTRNSPLHF. The CDR3 region has the DNA TGTGCCAGCAGCTTAGGGGTGGGGACACGGAATTCACCCCTCCACTTT. This sequence joins TRBV7-2 and TRBJ1-6; maybe TRBD1 (6 bases). This CDR3 comprises 16 residues. Trimming cost V 1 base and J 7 bases, with 14 bases left between them. Germline-derived CDR1 and CDR2 are SGHTA and FQGNSA.

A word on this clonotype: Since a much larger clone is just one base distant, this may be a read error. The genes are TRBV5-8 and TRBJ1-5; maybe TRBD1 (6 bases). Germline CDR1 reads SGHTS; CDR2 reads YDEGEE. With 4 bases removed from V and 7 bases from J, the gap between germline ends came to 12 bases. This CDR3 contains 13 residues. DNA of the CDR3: TGTGCCAGCAGCGTGGGACAACCACAGCCCCAGCATTTT. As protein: CASSVGQPQPQHF.

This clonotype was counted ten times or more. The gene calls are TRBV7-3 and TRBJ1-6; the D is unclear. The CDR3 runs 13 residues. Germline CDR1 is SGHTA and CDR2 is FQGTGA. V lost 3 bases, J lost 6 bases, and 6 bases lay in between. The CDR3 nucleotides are TGTGCCAGCAGCTTGGTCCCTAATTCACCCCTCCACTTT. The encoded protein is CASSLVPNSPLHF.

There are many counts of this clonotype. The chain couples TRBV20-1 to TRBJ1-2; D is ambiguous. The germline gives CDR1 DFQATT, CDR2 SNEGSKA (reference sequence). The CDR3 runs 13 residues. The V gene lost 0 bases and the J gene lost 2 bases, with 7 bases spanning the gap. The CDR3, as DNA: TGCAGTGCTAGAGATCGAGGGAACTATGGCTACACCTTC. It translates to CSARDRGNYGYTF.

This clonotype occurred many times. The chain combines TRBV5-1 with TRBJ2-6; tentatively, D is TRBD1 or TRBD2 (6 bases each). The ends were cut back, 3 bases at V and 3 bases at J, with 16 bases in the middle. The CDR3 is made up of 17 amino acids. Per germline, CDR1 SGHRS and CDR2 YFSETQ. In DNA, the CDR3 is TGCGCCAGCAGCTCGGGGGCGACTGCCGGTGGGGCCAACGTCCTGACTTTC. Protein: CASSSGATAGGANVLTF.